This T cell receptor (beta chain) appears in the sequencing data of a study of blood T cell repertoires in COVID-19. Study-wide background: Sources were T cells, B-cell-depleted T cells, or PBMCs; the material itself was cDNA or gDNA.

Assignments of participants to cohorts depended upon their own reported clinical history. A case of COVID-19 had been met by exposed participants within 2 weeks before study entry. Assay: immunoSEQ multiplex PCR; the TCRdb copy retains only in-frame clones and omits some. Among about 350,000 clones listed, roughly 90% were seen once. CDR1 SNHLY and CDR2 FYNNEI come from the germline V gene. V gave up 8 bases and J gave up 5 bases; unmatched junction bases: 14. This CDR3 has 17 amino acids. This TCR derives from a woman in her twenties or thirties who had been exposed to COVID-19. The rearrangement joins TRBV2 to TRBJ2-2; 10 bases match TRBD2. Sequenced input: PBMCs or T cells enriched from blood (not recorded which). CDR3 coding DNA: TGTGCCAGCCCCCTAGCGGGAGTTGGCGGCATGACCGGGGAGCTGTTTTTT. Its translation: CASPLAGVGGMTGELFF.